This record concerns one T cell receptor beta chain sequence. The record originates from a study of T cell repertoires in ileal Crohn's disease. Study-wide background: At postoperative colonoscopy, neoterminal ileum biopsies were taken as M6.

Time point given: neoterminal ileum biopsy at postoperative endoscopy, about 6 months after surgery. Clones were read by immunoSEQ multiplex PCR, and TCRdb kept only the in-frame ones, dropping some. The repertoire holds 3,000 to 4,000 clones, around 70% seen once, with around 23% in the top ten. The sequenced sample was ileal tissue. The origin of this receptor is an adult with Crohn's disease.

DNA of the CDR3: TGCGCCAGCAGCCCCTCGCAGGTCCGCTACGAGCAGTACTTC. This translates into CASSPSQVRYEQYF. The rearrangement joins TRBV4-1 to TRBJ2-7; D unresolved. V lost 4 bases and J 3 bases, leaving 13 bases between the germline ends. The germline CDR1 and CDR2 sequences are MGHRA and YSYEKL. CDR3 size: 14 residues.